The clone carrying this T cell receptor beta chain occurred once. From germline, CDR1 is MRHNA and CDR2 SNTAGT. CDR3 length: 14 residues. Trimming removed 11 bases at V and 7 bases at J, with 23 bases between. The source of the sample is a study of blood T cell repertoires in COVID-19. On the study more broadly: Sources were T cells, B-cell-depleted T cells, or PBMCs; the material itself was cDNA or gDNA.

The assay was immunoSEQ multiplex PCR, and TCRdb's table has in-frame clones only and misses some. Among fewer than 400,000 clones listed, roughly 85% were seen once. Sequencing was carried out using peripheral blood. The sequence was obtained from a woman under 30 with acute or convalescent COVID-19. J is TRBJ1-1 and V is TRBV6-4, with D unresolved. CDR3: CASRRRPSDLEAFF. The CDR3 coding sequence is TGTGCCTCCCGGAGGCGCCCGTCCGACCTTGAAGCTTTCTTT.